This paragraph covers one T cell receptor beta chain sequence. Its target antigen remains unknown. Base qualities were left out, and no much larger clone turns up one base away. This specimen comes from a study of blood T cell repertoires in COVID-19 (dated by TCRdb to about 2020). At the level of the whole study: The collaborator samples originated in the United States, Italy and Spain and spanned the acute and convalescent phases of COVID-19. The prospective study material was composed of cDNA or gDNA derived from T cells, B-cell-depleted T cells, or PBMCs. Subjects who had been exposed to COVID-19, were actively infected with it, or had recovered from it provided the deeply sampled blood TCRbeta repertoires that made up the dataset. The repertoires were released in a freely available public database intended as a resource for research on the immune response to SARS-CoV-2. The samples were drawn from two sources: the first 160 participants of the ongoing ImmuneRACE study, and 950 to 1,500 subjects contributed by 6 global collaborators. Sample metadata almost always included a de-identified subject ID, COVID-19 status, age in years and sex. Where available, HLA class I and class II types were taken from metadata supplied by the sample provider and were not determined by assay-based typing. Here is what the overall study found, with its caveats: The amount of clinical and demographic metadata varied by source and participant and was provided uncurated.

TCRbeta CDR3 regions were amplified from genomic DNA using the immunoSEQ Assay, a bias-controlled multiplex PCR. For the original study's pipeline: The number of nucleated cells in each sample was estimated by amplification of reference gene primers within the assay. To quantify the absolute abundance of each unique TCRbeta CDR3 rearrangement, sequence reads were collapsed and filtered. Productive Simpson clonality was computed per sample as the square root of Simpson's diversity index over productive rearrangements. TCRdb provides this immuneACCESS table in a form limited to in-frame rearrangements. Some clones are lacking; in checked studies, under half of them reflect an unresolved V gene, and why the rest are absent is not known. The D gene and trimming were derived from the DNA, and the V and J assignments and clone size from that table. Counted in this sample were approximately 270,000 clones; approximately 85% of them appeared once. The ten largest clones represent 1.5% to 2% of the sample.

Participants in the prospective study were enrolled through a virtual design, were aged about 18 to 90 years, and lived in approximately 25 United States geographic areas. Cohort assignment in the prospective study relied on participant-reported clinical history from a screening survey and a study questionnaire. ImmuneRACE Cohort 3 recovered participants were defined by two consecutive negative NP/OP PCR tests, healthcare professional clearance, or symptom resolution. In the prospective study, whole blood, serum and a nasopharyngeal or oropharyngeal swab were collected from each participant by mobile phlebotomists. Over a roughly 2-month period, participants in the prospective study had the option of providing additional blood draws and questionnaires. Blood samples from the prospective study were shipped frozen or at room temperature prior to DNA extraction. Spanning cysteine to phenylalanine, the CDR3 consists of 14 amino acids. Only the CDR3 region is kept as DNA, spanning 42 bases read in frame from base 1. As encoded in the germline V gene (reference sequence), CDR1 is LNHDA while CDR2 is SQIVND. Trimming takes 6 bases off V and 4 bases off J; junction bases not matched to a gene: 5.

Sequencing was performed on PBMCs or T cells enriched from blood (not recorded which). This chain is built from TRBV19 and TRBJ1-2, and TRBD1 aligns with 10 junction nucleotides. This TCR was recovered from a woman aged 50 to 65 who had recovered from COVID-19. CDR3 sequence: CASSWDRGRYGYTF. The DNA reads TGTGCCAGTAGCTGGGACAGGGGACGCTATGGCTACACCTTC.